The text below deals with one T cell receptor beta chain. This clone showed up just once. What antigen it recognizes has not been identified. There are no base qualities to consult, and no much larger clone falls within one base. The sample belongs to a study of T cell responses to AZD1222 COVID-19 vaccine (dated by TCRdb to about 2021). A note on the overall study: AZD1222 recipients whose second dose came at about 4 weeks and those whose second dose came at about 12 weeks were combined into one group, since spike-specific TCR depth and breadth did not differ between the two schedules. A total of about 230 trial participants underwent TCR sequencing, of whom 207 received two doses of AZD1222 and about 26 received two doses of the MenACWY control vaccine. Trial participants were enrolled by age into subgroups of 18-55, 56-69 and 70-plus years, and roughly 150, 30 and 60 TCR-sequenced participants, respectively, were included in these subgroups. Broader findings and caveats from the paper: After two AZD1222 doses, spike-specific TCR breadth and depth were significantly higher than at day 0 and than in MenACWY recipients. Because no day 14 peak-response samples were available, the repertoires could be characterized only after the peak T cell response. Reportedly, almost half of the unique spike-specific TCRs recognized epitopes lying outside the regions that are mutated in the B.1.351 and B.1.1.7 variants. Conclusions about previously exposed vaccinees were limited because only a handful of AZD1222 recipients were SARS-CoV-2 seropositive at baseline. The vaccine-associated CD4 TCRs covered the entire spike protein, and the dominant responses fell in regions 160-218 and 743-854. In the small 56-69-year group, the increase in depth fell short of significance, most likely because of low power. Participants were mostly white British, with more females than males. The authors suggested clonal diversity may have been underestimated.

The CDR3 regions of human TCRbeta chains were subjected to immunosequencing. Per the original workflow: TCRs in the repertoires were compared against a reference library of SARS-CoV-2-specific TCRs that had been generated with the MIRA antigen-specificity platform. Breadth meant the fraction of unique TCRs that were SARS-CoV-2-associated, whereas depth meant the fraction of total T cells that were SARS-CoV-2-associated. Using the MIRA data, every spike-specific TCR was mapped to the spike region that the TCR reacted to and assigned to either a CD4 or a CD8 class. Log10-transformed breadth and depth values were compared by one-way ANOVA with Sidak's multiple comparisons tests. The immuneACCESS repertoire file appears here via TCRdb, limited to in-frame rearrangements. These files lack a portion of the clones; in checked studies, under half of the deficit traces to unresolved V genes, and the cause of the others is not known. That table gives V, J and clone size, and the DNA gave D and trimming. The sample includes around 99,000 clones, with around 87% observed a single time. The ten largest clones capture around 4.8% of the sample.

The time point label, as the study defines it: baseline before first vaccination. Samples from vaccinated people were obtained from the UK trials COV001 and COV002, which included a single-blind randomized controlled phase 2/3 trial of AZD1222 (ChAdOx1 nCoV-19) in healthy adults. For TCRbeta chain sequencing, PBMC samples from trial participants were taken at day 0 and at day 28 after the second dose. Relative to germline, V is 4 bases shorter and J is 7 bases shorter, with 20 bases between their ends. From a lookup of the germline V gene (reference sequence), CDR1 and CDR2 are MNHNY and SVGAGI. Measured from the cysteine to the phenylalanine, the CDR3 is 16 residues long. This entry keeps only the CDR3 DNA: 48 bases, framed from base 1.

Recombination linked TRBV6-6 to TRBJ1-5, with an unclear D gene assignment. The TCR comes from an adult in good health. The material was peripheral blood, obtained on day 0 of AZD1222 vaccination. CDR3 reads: CASSSSLLRLGQPQHF. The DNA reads TGTGCCAGCAGTTCCTCCCTGCTCCGACTTGGGCAGCCCCAGCATTTT.